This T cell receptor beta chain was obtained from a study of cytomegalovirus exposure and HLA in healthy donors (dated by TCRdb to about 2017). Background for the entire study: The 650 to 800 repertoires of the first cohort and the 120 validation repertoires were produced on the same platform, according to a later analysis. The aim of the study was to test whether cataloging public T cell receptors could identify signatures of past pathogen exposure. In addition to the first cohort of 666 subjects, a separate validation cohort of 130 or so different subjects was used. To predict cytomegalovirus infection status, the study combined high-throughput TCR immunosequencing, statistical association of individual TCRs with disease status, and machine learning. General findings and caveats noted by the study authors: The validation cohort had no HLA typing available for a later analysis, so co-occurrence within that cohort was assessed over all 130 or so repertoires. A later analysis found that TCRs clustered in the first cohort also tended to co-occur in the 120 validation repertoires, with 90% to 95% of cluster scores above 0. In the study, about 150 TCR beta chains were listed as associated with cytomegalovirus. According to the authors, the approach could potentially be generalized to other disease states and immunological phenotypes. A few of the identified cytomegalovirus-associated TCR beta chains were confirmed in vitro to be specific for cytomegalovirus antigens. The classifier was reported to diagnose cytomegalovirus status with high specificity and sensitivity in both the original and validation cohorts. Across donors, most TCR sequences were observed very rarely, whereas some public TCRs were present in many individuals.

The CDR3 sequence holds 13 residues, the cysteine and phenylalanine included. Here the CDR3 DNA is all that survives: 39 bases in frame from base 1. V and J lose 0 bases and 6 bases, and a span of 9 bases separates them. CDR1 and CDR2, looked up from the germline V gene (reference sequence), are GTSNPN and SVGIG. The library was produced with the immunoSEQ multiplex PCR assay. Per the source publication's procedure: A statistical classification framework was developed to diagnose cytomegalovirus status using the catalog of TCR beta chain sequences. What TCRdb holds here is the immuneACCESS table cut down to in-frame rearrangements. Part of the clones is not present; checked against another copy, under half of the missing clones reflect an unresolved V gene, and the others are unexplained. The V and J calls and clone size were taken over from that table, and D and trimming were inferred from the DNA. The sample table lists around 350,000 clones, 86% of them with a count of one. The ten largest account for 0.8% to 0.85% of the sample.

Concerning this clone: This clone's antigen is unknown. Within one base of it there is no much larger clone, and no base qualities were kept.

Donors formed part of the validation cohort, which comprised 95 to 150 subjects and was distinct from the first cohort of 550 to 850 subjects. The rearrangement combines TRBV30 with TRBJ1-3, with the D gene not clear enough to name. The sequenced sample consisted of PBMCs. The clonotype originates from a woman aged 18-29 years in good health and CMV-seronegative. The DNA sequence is TGTGCCTGGAGTGTAACATCCTTAAACACCATATATTTT. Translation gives CAWSVTSLNTIYF.